What follows are 8 T cell receptor beta chains derived from one specimen sequenced in a study of T cell repertoires in cytomegalovirus infection. Each CDR3 protein gets one entry after TCRdb re-called the reads with MiXCR. Of around 740,000 distinct CDR3 sequences in the sample, approximately 40% were seen once. Sequencing used PBMCs. All receptors derive from a human donor in good health (CMV status not recorded). Some clones in this sample may be carry-over from other donors' samples.

To note about this clonotype: This CDR3 fails to terminate in the conserved phenylalanine or tryptophan, so it likely reflects a read error. The chain carries TRBV27 and TRBJ1-1; 7 nucleotides align to TRBD1. From germline, CDR1 is MNHEY and CDR2 SMNVEV (reference sequence). This CDR3 comprises 16 residues. The J segment lost 0 bases and the V segment lost 2 bases, leaving 6 bases of the junction unmatched. The CDR3 sequence is CASSLARGNLNTEAFC. For the CDR3, the DNA is TGTGCCAGCAGTTTAGCCAGGGGGAATCTGAACACTGAAGCTTTCTGT.

This chain uses TRBV7-9 with TRBJ2-2; 11 bases fit TRBD2. The CDR3 totals 17 residues. The ends lost 5 bases at V and 0 bases at J; junction bases unmatched: 5. Germline loops: CDR1 SEHNR, CDR2 FQNEAQ (reference sequence). The CDR3 DNA follows: TGTGCCAGCAGCCTGCCTAGCGGGGGGACGAACACCGGGGAGCTGTTTTTT. It specifies CASSLPSGGTNTGELFF.

This clonotype was detected a few times. The CDR3 sequence: CASSYSVTGYPSPLHF. The CDR3 DNA follows: TGTGCCAGCAGTTACTCCGTGACAGGGTATCCTTCACCCCTCCACTTT. The rearrangement links TRBV6-6 to TRBJ1-6, with TRBD1 matching over 7 bases. The CDR3 contains 16 residues. V was clipped by 0 bases and J by 9 bases; unmatched bases: 8. CDR1 MNHNY and CDR2 SVGAGI come from the germline V gene (reference sequence).

In this sample, this clonotype turned up once. This sequence joins TRBV6-5 and TRBJ1-6, with unresolved D. Germline values: CDR1 MNHEY, CDR2 SVGAGI. The CDR3 loop spans 18 amino acids. Trimming took off 0 bases at V and 3 bases at J, with 15 bases between the two ends. The CDR3 loop reads CASSYSTKAAIYNSPLHF. DNA for the CDR3: TGTGCCAGCAGTTACTCGACGAAGGCAGCTATCTATAATTCACCCCTCCACTTT.

The chain uses TRBV2 and TRBJ2-7; possibly TRBD2 for D (6 bases). Looked up from germline, CDR1 is SNHLY and CDR2 is FYNNEI. Deletions cut 6 bases from V and 0 bases from J, with 15 bases between. The CDR3 extends over 15 amino acids. Here the CDR3 DNA reads TGTGCCAGCAGCCAAGGCCGGGGGAGCTCCTACGAGCAGTACTTC. This translates into CASSQGRGSSYEQYF.

This chain joins TRBV6-1 and TRBJ1-2; D remains ambiguous. V was trimmed by 7 bases and J by 3 bases, leaving 9 bases between them. Germline assignment: CDR1 MNHNS and CDR2 SASEGT. The CDR3 has 12 amino acids. The CDR3 here is CASTGEDYGYTF. CDR3 DNA: TGTGCCAGCACCGGGGAGGACTATGGCTACACCTTC.

In this sample, this clonotype turned up many times. The chain uses TRBV12-3 or TRBV12-4 and TRBJ2-7; D remains ambiguous. The CDR3 contains 12 residues. Trimming pared 3 bases from V and 5 bases from J, leaving 8 bases between. CDR3 DNA sequence: TGTGCCAGCAGTTTGGTTCCCGACGAGCAGTACTTC. It specifies CASSLVPDEQYF.

This clonotype was detected ten times or more. V and J are TRBV28 and TRBJ2-5; 13 bases are a match to TRBD2. Trimming cost V 4 bases and J 1 base; bases outside gene matches: 3. Looked up from germline, CDR1 is MDHEN and CDR2 is SYDVKM. CDR3 length: 16 amino acids. DNA of the CDR3: TGTGCCAGCAGTTCCGGGACTAGCGGGATCCAAGAGACCCAGTACTTC. Encoded protein: CASSSGTSGIQETQYF.